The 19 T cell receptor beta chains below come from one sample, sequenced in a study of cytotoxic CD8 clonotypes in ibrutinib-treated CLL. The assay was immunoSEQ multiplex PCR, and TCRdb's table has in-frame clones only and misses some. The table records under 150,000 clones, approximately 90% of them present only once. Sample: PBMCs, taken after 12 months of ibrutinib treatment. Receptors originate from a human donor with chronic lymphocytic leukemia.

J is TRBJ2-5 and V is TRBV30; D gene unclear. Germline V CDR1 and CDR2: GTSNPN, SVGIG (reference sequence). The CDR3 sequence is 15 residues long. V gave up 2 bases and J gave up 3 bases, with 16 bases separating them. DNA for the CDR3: TGTGCCTGGAGTCGTCCTCGTCGGTCAGAAGAGACCCAGTACTTC. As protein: CAWSRPRRSEETQYF.

In DNA form, the CDR3 reads TGTGCCAGCAGTGAATTTGGGGGCTTCTACAATGAGCAGTTCTTC. Translation gives CASSEFGGFYNEQFF. The rearrangement joins TRBV25-1 to TRBJ2-1; possibly TRBD1 for D (6 bases). CDR1 is MGHDK, CDR2 SYGVNS, per germline. The CDR3 totals 15 residues. V shed 1 base and J shed 3 bases, with 10 bases lying between them.

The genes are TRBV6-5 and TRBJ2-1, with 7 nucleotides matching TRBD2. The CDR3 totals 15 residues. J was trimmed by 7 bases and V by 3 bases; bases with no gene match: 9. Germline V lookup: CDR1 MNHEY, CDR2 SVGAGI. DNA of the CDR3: TGTGCCAGCAGTTATATTGGTTTGGGGGGGAATGAGCAGTTCTTC. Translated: CASSYIGLGGNEQFF.

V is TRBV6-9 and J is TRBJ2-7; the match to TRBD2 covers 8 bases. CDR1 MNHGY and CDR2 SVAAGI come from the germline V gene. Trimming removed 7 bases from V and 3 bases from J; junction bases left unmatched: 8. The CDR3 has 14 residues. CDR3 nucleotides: TGTGCCAGCAACAAGGGGACTAGAAGCTACGAGCAGTACTTC. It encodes CASNKGTRSYEQYF.

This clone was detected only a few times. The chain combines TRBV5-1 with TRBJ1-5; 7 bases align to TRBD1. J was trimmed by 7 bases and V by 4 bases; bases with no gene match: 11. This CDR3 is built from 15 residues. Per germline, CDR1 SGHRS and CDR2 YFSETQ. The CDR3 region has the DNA TGCGCCAGCAGCCCGACAGGGAATGTGGGACAGCCCCAGCATTTT. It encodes CASSPTGNVGQPQHF.

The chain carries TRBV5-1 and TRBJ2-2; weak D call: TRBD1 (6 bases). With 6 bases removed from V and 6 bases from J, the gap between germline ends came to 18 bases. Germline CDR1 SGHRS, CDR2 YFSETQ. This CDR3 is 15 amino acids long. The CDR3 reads CASTPQTGRAGELFF. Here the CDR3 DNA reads TGCGCCAGCACGCCCCAGACAGGTCGGGCCGGGGAGCTGTTTTTT.

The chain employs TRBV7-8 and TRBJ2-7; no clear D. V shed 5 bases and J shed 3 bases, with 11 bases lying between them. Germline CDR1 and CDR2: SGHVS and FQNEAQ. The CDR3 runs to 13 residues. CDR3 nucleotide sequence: TGTGCCAGCAGCCCGCCGGGTCTCTACGAGCAGTACTTC. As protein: CASSPPGLYEQYF.

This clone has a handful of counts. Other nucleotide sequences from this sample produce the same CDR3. The CDR3 sequence is CASSLDNQETQYF. In DNA, the CDR3 is TGCGCCAGCAGCTTGGACAATCAAGAGACCCAGTACTTC. The chain links TRBV5-1 to TRBJ2-5, with D unclear. V was cut by 0 bases and J by 2 bases, with 5 bases left in between. Germline V gene sequence: CDR1 SGHRS, CDR2 YFSETQ. This CDR3 region has 13 residues.

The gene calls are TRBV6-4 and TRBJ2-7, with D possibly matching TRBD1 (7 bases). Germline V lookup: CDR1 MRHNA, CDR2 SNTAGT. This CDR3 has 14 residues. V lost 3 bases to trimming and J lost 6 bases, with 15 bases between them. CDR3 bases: TGTGCCAGCAGTGAAGAGGAGGGGGCTGGCGAGCAGTACTTC. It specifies CASSEEEGAGEQYF.

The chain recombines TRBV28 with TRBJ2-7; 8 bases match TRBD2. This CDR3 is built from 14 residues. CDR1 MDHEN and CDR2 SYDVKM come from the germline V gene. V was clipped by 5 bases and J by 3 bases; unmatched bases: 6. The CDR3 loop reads CASSTPGLGYEQYF. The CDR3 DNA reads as TGTGCCAGCAGTACTCCGGGACTAGGCTACGAGCAGTACTTC.

CDR3 in DNA: TGTGCCAGCAGCTTAGGACTAGGAGATACGCAGTATTTT. It is translated as CASSLGLGDTQYF. The rearrangement uses TRBV11-3 and TRBJ2-3; possibly TRBD2 for D (6 bases). Trimming removed 1 base at V and 5 bases at J, with 7 bases between. Germline lookup yields CDR1 SGHNT and CDR2 YENEEA. The length of the CDR3 is 13 residues.

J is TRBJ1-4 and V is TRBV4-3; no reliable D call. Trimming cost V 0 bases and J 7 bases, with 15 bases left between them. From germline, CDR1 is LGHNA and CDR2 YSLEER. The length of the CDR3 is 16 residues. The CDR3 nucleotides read TGCGCCAGCAGCCAAGAACCGCTTCAATACGGTGAAAAACTGTTTTTT. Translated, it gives CASSQEPLQYGEKLFF.

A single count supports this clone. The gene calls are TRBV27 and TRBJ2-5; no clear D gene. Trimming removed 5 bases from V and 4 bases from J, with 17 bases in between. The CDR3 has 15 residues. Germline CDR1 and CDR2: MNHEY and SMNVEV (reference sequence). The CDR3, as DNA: TGTGCCAGCAGTCTTCGTCGGGTGGATTTAGAGACCCAGTACTTC. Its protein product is CASSLRRVDLETQYF.

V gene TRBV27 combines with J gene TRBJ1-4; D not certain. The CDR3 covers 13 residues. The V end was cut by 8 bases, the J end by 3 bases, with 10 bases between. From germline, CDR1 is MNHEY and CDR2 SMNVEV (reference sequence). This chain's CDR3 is CASRGRPNEKLFF. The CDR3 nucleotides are TGTGCCAGCCGCGGACGGCCTAATGAAAAACTGTTTTTT.

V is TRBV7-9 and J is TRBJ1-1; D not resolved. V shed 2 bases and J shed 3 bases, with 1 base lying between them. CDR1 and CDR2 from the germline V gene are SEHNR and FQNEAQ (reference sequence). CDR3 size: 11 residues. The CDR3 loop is CASSLYTEAFF. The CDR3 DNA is TGTGCCAGCAGCTTATACACTGAAGCTTTCTTT.

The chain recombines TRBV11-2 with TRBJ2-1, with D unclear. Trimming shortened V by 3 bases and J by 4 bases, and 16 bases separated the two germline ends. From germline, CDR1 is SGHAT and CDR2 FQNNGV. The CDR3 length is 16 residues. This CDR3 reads CASSFRVDPRYNEQFF. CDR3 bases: TGTGCCAGCAGCTTTCGAGTCGACCCAAGGTACAATGAGCAGTTCTTC. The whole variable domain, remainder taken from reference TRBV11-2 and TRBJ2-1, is EAGVAQSPRYKIIEKRQSVAFWCNPISGHATLYWYQQILGQGPKLLIQFQNNGVVDDSQLPKDRFSAERLKGVDSTLKIQPAKLEDSAVYLCASSFRVDPRYNEQFFGPGTRLTVL.

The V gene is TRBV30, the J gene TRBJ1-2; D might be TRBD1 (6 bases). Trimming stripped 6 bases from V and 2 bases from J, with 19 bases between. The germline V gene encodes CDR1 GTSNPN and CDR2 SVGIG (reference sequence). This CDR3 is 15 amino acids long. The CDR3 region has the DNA TGTGCCTGTCCTTTAGGACAGTCCTCCAACTATGGCTACACCTTC. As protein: CACPLGQSSNYGYTF.

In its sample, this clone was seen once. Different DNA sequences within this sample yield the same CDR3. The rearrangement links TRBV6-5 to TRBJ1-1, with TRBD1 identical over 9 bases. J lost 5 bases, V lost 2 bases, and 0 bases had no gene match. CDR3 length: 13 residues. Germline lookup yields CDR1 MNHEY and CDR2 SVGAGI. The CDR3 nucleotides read TGTGCCAGCAGTTACGGGACAGGGACTGAAGCTTTCTTT. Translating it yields CASSYGTGTEAFF.

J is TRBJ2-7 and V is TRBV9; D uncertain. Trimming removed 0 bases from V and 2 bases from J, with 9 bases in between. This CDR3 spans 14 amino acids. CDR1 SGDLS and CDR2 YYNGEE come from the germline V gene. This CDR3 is CASSVAIGTYEQYF. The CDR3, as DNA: TGTGCCAGCAGCGTAGCTATTGGCACCTACGAGCAGTACTTC. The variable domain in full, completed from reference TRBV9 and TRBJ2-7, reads DSGVTQTPKHLITATGQRVTLRCSPRSGDLSVYWYQQSLDQGLQFLIQYYNGEERAKGNILERFSAQQFPDLHSELNLSSLELGDSALYFCASSVAIGTYEQYFGPGTRLTVT.